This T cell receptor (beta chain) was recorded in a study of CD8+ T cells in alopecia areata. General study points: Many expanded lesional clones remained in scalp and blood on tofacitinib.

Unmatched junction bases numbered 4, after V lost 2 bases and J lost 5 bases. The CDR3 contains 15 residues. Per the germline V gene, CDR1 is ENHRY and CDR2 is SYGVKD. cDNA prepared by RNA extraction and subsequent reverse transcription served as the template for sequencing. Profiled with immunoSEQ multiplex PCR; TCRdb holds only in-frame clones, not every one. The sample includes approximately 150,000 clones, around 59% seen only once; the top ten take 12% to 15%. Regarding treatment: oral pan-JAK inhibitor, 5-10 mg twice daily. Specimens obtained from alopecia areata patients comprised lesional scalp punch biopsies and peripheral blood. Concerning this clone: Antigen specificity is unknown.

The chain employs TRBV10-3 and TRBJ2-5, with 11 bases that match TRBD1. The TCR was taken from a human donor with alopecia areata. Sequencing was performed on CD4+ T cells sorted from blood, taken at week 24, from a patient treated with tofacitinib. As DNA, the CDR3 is TGTGCCATCAGTGAGGTGGACAGGGGGCCGGAGACCCAGTACTTC. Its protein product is CAISEVDRGPETQYF.